These 6 T cell receptor beta chains share one sample of origin, sequenced in a study of radiotherapy plus CTLA-4 blockade in lung cancer. This table comes from immunoSEQ multiplex PCR, and its TCRdb copy is limited to in-frame clones, with some not included. The sample yields roughly 80,000 clones, 78% seen once. The sample consisted of peripheral blood, taken from a patient treated with radiotherapy plus ipilimumab. Source of these receptors: a human donor with non-small cell lung cancer who had a partial response to radiotherapy plus ipilimumab. Some clones in this sample may be carry-over from other donors' samples.

The CDR3 here is CASSVASGGGRFHNEQFF. The CDR3 nucleotides are TGTGCCAGCAGCGTCGCCAGCGGGGGGGGGCGTTTTCACAATGAGCAGTTCTTC. This sequence joins TRBV9 and TRBJ2-1, with 10 bases that match TRBD2. After removal of 2 bases from V and 5 bases from J, the junction contained 13 bases not matched to a gene. The CDR3 runs 18 residues. From germline, CDR1 is SGDLS and CDR2 YYNGEE.

This clone has only one observation. The gene calls are TRBV5-1 and TRBJ2-5; 7 bases map to TRBD2. The CDR3 is 15 amino acids. Germline assignment: CDR1 SGHRS and CDR2 YFSETQ. V shed 5 bases and J 5 bases; nucleotides not matched to a gene: 12. CDR3 residues: CASSTSDPIRETQYF. The DNA for the CDR3 is TGCGCCAGCAGTACTAGCGATCCAATACGGGAGACCCAGTACTTC.

The chain links TRBV10-3 to TRBJ1-1; 7 positions match TRBD1. J was trimmed by 3 bases and V by 4 bases; bases with no gene match: 8. The CDR3 is 15 residues long. Per the germline V gene, CDR1 is ENHRY and CDR2 is SYGVKD. CDR3 amino acids: CAISGLAGGDTEAFF. In nucleotides, the CDR3 is TGTGCCATCAGTGGGTTGGCAGGGGGAGACACTGAAGCTTTCTTT.

V gene TRBV11-3 combines with J gene TRBJ1-4; D remains unclear. This CDR3 region has 16 residues. In germline, CDR1 is SGHNT, CDR2 YENEEA. V was clipped by 5 bases and J by 3 bases, with 16 bases between them. CDR3 nucleotides: TGTGCCAGCAGCCCCCTTTTGGGAGCGGCTAATGAAAAACTGTTTTTT. It yields the protein CASSPLLGAANEKLFF.

This chain links TRBV30 with TRBJ2-5; D is undetermined. V was pared by 5 bases and J by 3 bases, with 13 bases between. Germline CDR1 reads GTSNPN; CDR2 reads SVGIG (reference sequence). The CDR3 covers 13 residues. The DNA of the CDR3 is TGTGCCTGGGGTCGACAAGTCAAAGAGACCCAGTACTTC. It encodes CAWGRQVKETQYF.

V is TRBV7-8 and J is TRBJ2-7, with 8 bases that match TRBD1. Germline CDR1 is SGHVS and CDR2 is FQNEAQ. The trim removed 6 bases at V and 2 bases at J, leaving 6 bases unmatched. The CDR3 is 14 residues long. Written as DNA, the CDR3 is TGTGCCAGCAGATGGGACAGGCATACCTACGAGCAGTACTTC. Amino acids: CASRWDRHTYEQYF.